A single sample is the source of the 11 T cell receptor beta chains below, sequenced in a study of regulatory T cells in long-lasting Graves disease (dated by TCRdb to 2020 to 2023). Libraries came from multiplex PCR. The reads were generated on an Illumina HiSeq 4000. iRepertoire HTBI primers and Arm-PCR amplification of CDR3 regions were used to construct TCR beta libraries. The public reads were run again by TCRdb, first through fastp at Q25 and then through MiXCR, and only productive beta chains were kept. Each CDR3 protein gets just one entry, which takes the most common genes and DNA from the rows behind it. The sample records a few hundred thousand distinct CDR3 sequences, around 22% of which are singletons. The ten largest clones represent roughly 30% of the sample. What this sample's time point label stands for: persistent/refractory GD, antithyroid drugs over 5 years with positive TRAb. For both TCR sequencing and RNA sequencing, RNA was extracted from PBMCs using TRIzol.

This material consisted of peripheral blood mononuclear cells (PBMCs), taken when the disease was refractory, from a patient treated with antithyroid drugs. These receptors were collected from a female donor with Graves disease.

The V gene is TRBV5-1, the J gene TRBJ2-7; 9 nucleotides line up with TRBD1. The J segment lost 6 bases and the V segment lost 4 bases, leaving 8 bases of the junction unmatched. CDR3 size: 14 residues. In germline, CDR1 is SGHRS, CDR2 YFSETQ. CDR3 coding DNA: TGCGCCAGCAGCACGGGACAGGGAAGAGGCGAGCAGTACTTC. Translating gives CASSTGQGRGEQYF.

This clonotype was detected only a few times. The chain combines TRBV10-3 with TRBJ2-7, with 13 bases aligning to TRBD2. V was pared by 4 bases and J by 6 bases, with 6 bases of the junction left unmatched. This CDR3 is 15 amino acids long. From germline, CDR1 is ENHRY and CDR2 SYGVKD. CDR3 residues: CAISGRLAGGFEQYF. The DNA of the CDR3 is TGTGCCATCAGTGGACGACTAGCGGGAGGATTCGAGCAGTACTTC.

The chain uses TRBV6-2 or TRBV6-3 and TRBJ2-1, with TRBD2 identical over 9 bases. CDR3 size: 15 residues. Germline V CDR1 and CDR2: MNHEY, SVGEGT. Trimming cost V 10 bases and J 6 bases; bases outside gene matches: 13. The CDR3 nucleotides read TGTGCCATGCCAGTGGCGGGAGGGCCAGGCAATGAGCAGTTCTTC. This sequence encodes CAMPVAGGPGNEQFF.

The chain employs TRBV6-1 and TRBJ2-2, with 8 bases matching TRBD2. Germline CDR1 is MNHNS and CDR2 is SASEGT. The V segment lost 5 bases and the J segment 7 bases; nucleotides outside the gene matches: 12. This CDR3 comprises 16 residues. The CDR3 sequence is CASSPQGAGASGELFF. CDR3 coding DNA: TGTGCCAGCAGTCCCCAGGGAGCGGGGGCCAGCGGGGAGCTGTTTTTT.

This clonotype was detected only a few times. This rearrangement joins TRBV11-1 to TRBJ2-1; a possible D gene is TRBD2 (6 bases). Germline CDR1 SGHAT, CDR2 FQDESV (reference sequence). Trimming removed 5 bases at V and 6 bases at J, with 20 bases between. The CDR3 loop spans 16 amino acids. The CDR3 region has the DNA TGTGCCAGCAGCCTAGGAGGGACTCTTTTTGGCAATGAGCAGTTCTTC. This gives the protein CASSLGGTLFGNEQFF.

This clonotype was recorded at least ten times. The chain has TRBV2 and TRBJ1-2; unclear D gene. Germline assignment: CDR1 SNHLY and CDR2 FYNNEI. CDR3 length equals 14 residues. Trimming took 0 bases from V and 4 from J, leaving 9 bases between them. In DNA form, the CDR3 reads TGTGCCAGCAGTGAAGCACGTGACACCTATGGCTACACCTTC. It yields the protein CASSEARDTYGYTF.

This clonotype has at least ten counts. The gene calls are TRBV11-2 and TRBJ2-5, with 9 positions matching TRBD1. The CDR3 extends over 15 amino acids. With 5 bases clipped from V and 7 bases from J, the junction kept 11 bases outside the gene matches. The V gene's germline CDR1 is SGHAT and CDR2 FQNNGV. The CDR3 nucleotides read TGTGCCAGCAGCAGGGGGACAGGGTCTGGGGGGACCCAGTACTTC. Amino acid sequence: CASSRGTGSGGTQYF.

The table lists this clonotype with a few counts. The V and J genes are TRBV3-1 and TRBJ1-1; D gene unclear. This CDR3 is 15 amino acids long. Between the trimmed V and J ends, which lost 2 bases and 1 base, there was a span of 11 bases. CDR1 and CDR2 from the germline V gene are LGHDT and YNNKEL (reference sequence). The CDR3 nucleotides read TGTGCCAGCAGCCAAAATTATGGGTCGAACACTGAAGCTTTCTTT. Its protein is CASSQNYGSNTEAFF.

The chain uses TRBV12-3 or TRBV12-4 and TRBJ2-2, with no clear D. V gave up 5 bases and J gave up 4 bases, with 14 bases separating them. The CDR3 spans 15 residues. Here the CDR3 reads CASSIRRAPTGELFF. CDR3 in DNA: TGTGCCAGCAGTATCAGACGAGCACCCACCGGGGAGCTGTTTTTT.

This clonotype was recorded a few times. The CDR3 is CASRAQAGDSYNEQFF. CDR3 nucleotide sequence: TGTGCCAGTAGAGCCCAGGCGGGAGACTCCTACAATGAGCAGTTCTTC. J is TRBJ2-1 and V is TRBV19, with TRBD2 identical over 7 bases. V was pared by 6 bases and J by 0 bases, with 8 bases of the junction left unmatched. The CDR3 totals 16 residues. Germline V gene data show CDR1 as LNHDA and CDR2 as SQIVND (reference sequence).

This clonotype was counted at least ten times. The rearrangement links TRBV28 to TRBJ1-1, with D uncertain. The CDR3 is 14 amino acids. Trimming pared 6 bases from V and 5 bases from J, leaving 16 bases between. The germline V gene has CDR1 MDHEN and CDR2 SYDVKM. CDR3 nucleotides: TGTGCCAGCAGGTCGGGTGAGGGTTGGACTGAAGCTTTCTTT. It specifies CASRSGEGWTEAFF.